These 10 T cell receptor beta chains came from one sample sequenced in a study of blood T cell repertoires in COVID-19. Clones were sequenced by immunoSEQ multiplex PCR, and TCRdb holds only the in-frame ones, with some missing. The sample contains about 190,000 clones, 70% to 85% of which appear only once. Sequenced input: peripheral blood. The receptors were gathered from a woman aged 25-40 years with acute or convalescent COVID-19.

The rearrangement joins TRBV6-5 to TRBJ1-1; weak D call: TRBD1 (5 bases). The V end was cut by 7 bases, the J end by 3 bases, with 18 bases between. This CDR3 has 15 amino acids. Germline loops: CDR1 MNHEY, CDR2 SVGAGI. CDR3 nucleotides: TGTGCCAGCACGAACATTGGGTGGGGGGACACTGAAGCTTTCTTT. Protein sequence: CASTNIGWGDTEAFF.

The genes are TRBV6-5 and TRBJ1-4; D remains unclear. The CDR3 runs 14 residues. The germline V and J ends were trimmed by 2 bases and 2 bases, with 6 bases remaining between them. Germline V lookup: CDR1 MNHEY, CDR2 SVGAGI. The CDR3 sequence is CASSYSQTNEKLFF. The CDR3 nucleotides read TGTGCCAGCAGTTACAGTCAGACTAATGAAAAACTGTTTTTT.

The chain recombines TRBV19 with TRBJ2-3, with D perhaps matching TRBD1 (5 bases). Germline CDR1 reads LNHDA; CDR2 reads SQIVND (reference sequence). Trimming took off 10 bases at V and 2 bases at J, with 16 bases between the two ends. The CDR3 covers 14 residues. The DNA of the CDR3 is TGTGCCACCATTCCAGGGATTCACACAGATACGCAGTATTTT. Translation: CATIPGIHTDTQYF.

The chain uses TRBV28 and TRBJ2-5; possibly TRBD1 for D (5 bases). The J call is in doubt because the DNA end fits TRBJ2-7 better. CDR1 is MDHEN, CDR2 SYDVKM, per germline. The CDR3 loop spans 12 amino acids. CDR3: CASSIGVHEQYF. CDR3 DNA sequence: TGTGCCAGCAGTATAGGGGTCCACGAGCAGTACTTC.

The chain links TRBV30 to TRBJ2-2; 7 bases are shared with TRBD1. CDR3 length: 14 residues. Trimming cost V 5 bases and J 5 bases; bases outside gene matches: 8. Germline values: CDR1 GTSNPN, CDR2 SVGIG (reference sequence). The CDR3 nucleotides are TGTGCCTGGGTGGACAGGCTCGGGACCGGGGAGCTGTTTTTT. As protein: CAWVDRLGTGELFF.

On this clone: Other DNA sequences in this sample translate to the same CDR3. The V gene is TRBV11-2, the J gene TRBJ2-2, with D possibly matching TRBD2 (5 bases). The germline V and J ends were trimmed by 2 bases and 4 bases, with 11 bases remaining between them. This CDR3 contains 15 residues. CDR1 SGHAT and CDR2 FQNNGV come from the germline V gene. The CDR3 nucleotides are TGTGCCAGCAGCTTAAGCGGCAGGCGCACCGGGGAGCTGTTTTTT. Translating gives CASSLSGRRTGELFF.

The V call is TRBV11-3, the J call TRBJ2-7; 7 positions agree with TRBD1. Germline loops: CDR1 SGHNT, CDR2 YENEEA. After removal of 0 bases from V and 2 bases from J, the junction contained 4 bases not matched to a gene. This CDR3 contains 15 residues. The CDR3 loop reads CASSLDATGTYEQYF. The CDR3 DNA sequence: TGTGCCAGCAGCTTAGACGCGACAGGGACCTACGAGCAGTACTTC. Full variable domain (missing parts from reference TRBV11-3 and TRBJ2-7): EAGVVQSPRYKIIEKKQPVAFWCNPISGHNTLYWYLQNLGQGPELLIRYENEEAVDDSQLPKDRFSAERLKGVDSTLKIQPAELGDSAVYLCASSLDATGTYEQYFGPGTRLTVT.

This clone was counted between two and nine times. This rearrangement joins TRBV25-1 to TRBJ1-2; D call uncertain. This CDR3 comprises 13 residues. The V end lost 1 base, the J end lost 8 bases, and 11 bases lay between the germline ends. CDR1 and CDR2 from the germline V gene are MGHDK and SYGVNS. The chain's CDR3 is CASSELVNWGYTF. In DNA, the CDR3 is TGTGCCAGCAGTGAATTAGTCAACTGGGGCTACACCTTC.

The chain joins TRBV19 to TRBJ2-5; tentatively, D is TRBD1 (6 bases). The CDR3 consists of 16 residues. Germline assignment: CDR1 LNHDA and CDR2 SQIVND (reference sequence). Trimming pared 6 bases from V and 5 bases from J, leaving 22 bases between. DNA for the CDR3: TGTGCCAGTAGGGCTAGCACAGGGCGTCGAACTGAGACCCAGTACTTC. Protein product: CASRASTGRRTETQYF.

CDR3 amino acids: CASMAWGGDTEAFF. The CDR3 DNA sequence: TGTGCCAGTATGGCTTGGGGAGGCGACACTGAAGCTTTCTTT. The chain employs TRBV19 and TRBJ1-1; D unclear. CDR1 LNHDA and CDR2 SQIVND come from the germline V gene (reference sequence). V was trimmed by 7 bases and J by 3 bases, leaving 15 bases between them. There are 14 residues in the CDR3.